These 9 T cell receptor beta chains share one sample of origin, sequenced in a study of T-cell reconstitution after alpha-beta-depleted transplantation in children. Preparation of the TCRbeta library was carried out with unique molecular identifiers. MiXCR, applied by TCRdb to the PCR reads, yields one record per CDR3 protein. The sample yields fewer than 250,000 distinct CDR3 sequences, roughly 7.7% seen once. The sequencing here drew on PBMCs, mostly from graft donor cells, taken 180 days after TCRalphabeta/CD19-depleted stem cell transplant. These receptors were taken from a male patient younger than 18 who had a stem cell transplant for acute lymphoblastic leukemia, so the T cells may come from the graft donor.

The table lists this clonotype with many counts. The chain links TRBV5-1 to TRBJ2-3; possible D gene TRBD1, 6 bases. This CDR3 is built from 13 residues. Germline CDR1 SGHRS, CDR2 YFSETQ. Trimming removed 5 bases at V and 3 bases at J, with 10 bases between. The CDR3 DNA sequence: TGCGCCAGCAGTCAGGGGCTGACAGATACGCAGTATTTT. Translation: CASSQGLTDTQYF.

The chain uses TRBV4-3 and TRBJ2-1; no firm D call. The CDR3 spans 16 residues. Looked up from germline, CDR1 is LGHNA and CDR2 is YSLEER. With 1 base removed from V and 6 bases from J, the gap between germline ends came to 16 bases. DNA for the CDR3: TGCGCCAGCAGCCAAGCCGGCAGAACTCAAGGCAATGAGCAGTTCTTC. As protein: CASSQAGRTQGNEQFF.

The table lists this clonotype with many counts. CDR3 coding DNA: TGCAGTGCTAGGGTCCCTAATCAGCCCCAGCATTTT. Residues: CSARVPNQPQHF. This chain links TRBV20-1 with TRBJ1-5; D is undetermined. Germline V gene data show CDR1 as DFQATT and CDR2 as SNEGSKA (reference sequence). The CDR3 totals 12 residues. The germline V and J ends were trimmed by 3 bases and 4 bases, with 7 bases remaining between them.

This clonotype was counted at least ten times. The chain links TRBV4-1 to TRBJ2-2, with 7 positions matching TRBD2. The CDR3 extends over 15 amino acids. From germline, CDR1 is MGHRA and CDR2 YSYEKL. V lost 3 bases to trimming and J lost 4 bases; unmatched junction nucleotides: 5. The CDR3 spells CASSQTSRSTGELFF. The CDR3 DNA is TGCGCCAGCAGCCAGACTAGCAGGAGCACCGGGGAGCTGTTTTTT.

This clonotype was observed many times. The V call is TRBV5-5, the J call TRBJ1-6, with D possibly matching TRBD1 (6 bases). Germline V gene lookup returns CDR1 SGHKS and CDR2 YYEKEE (reference sequence). V was shortened by 0 bases and J by 8 bases, with 18 bases between the two germline ends. This CDR3 spans 17 amino acids. CDR3 in DNA: TGTGCCAGCAGCTTGGAGTCAGGGGTAGGCAGATATTCACCCCTCCACTTT. Translated, it gives CASSLESGVGRYSPLHF.

This clonotype has more than one count but fewer than ten. The rearrangement joins TRBV5-1 to TRBJ2-7; tentatively, D is TRBD1 (5 bases). CDR1 and CDR2 from the germline V gene are SGHRS and YFSETQ. V shed 0 bases and J shed 3 bases, with 13 bases lying between them. This CDR3 comprises 15 residues. CDR3 region: CASSLEARAGYEQYF. The DNA of the CDR3 is TGCGCCAGCAGCTTGGAAGCCAGGGCCGGCTACGAGCAGTACTTC. The entire variable domain, with the rest obtained from reference TRBV5-1 and TRBJ2-7, is as follows: KAGVTQTPRYLIKTRGQQVTLSCSPISGHRSVSWYQQTPGQGLQFLFEYFSETQRNKGNFPGRFSGRQFSNSRSEMNVSTLELGDSALYLCASSLEARAGYEQYFGPGTRLTVT.

This clonotype was found many times. The chain has TRBV6-5 and TRBJ1-2, with D possibly matching TRBD1 (5 bases). Germline lookup yields CDR1 MNHEY and CDR2 SVGAGI. This CDR3 is 16 amino acids long. The ends were cut back, 4 bases at V and 4 bases at J, with 19 bases in the middle. The CDR3 reads CASSFAPIGVGYGYTF. CDR3 coding DNA: TGTGCCAGCAGTTTTGCGCCCATAGGGGTGGGCTATGGCTACACCTTC.

J is TRBJ2-3 and V is TRBV5-4; 10 bases fit TRBD1. Germline V lookup: CDR1 SGHNT, CDR2 YYREEE (reference sequence). The V segment lost 3 bases and the J segment 9 bases; nucleotides outside the gene matches: 10. The CDR3 spans 15 residues. CDR3 protein: CASSSPGTGDRTQYF. The CDR3 DNA sequence: TGTGCCAGCAGCTCTCCCGGGACAGGGGATAGAACGCAGTATTTT.

About this clonotype itself: This may be a read error: a much more frequent sequence differs by one nucleotide. The J gene is TRBJ2-2, the V gene TRBV12-3 or TRBV12-4; D may be TRBD2 (6 bases). The CDR3 has 19 amino acids. This CDR3 is CAISLAERRFDSNTGELFF. CDR3 sequence (DNA): TGTGCCATCAGTTTAGCGGAACGGCGATTCGACAGTAACACCGGGGAGCTGTTTTTT.